At least ten counts were recorded for the clone carrying this TCR beta chain. The sample is drawn from a study of molecular identifiers for immune sequencing clone quantification. Each CDR3 protein is one row after TCRdb ran MiXCR on the PCR reads. The sample consists of fewer than 350,000 distinct CDR3 sequences, roughly 23% of them appearing once. Trimming shortened V by 3 bases and J by 4 bases, and 26 bases separated the two germline ends. CDR3 length: 19 residues. Source material: naive CD8+ T cells from blood, with Jurkat cell RNA spiked in. Indicated subset: FACS-sorted CD8+CD4-CCR7+CD45RA+ naive T cells. The V and J genes are TRBV12-3 or TRBV12-4 and TRBJ2-3; TRBD1 or TRBD2 may be the D gene (5 bases each). The clonotype was recovered from a human donor in good health. Some libraries in this study had Jurkat cell RNA spiked in. CDR3 amino acids: CASSFGDPARVASADTQYF. The CDR3 nucleotides are TGTGCCAGCAGTTTTGGGGACCCCGCCCGGGTCGCGAGCGCAGATACGCAGTATTTT.